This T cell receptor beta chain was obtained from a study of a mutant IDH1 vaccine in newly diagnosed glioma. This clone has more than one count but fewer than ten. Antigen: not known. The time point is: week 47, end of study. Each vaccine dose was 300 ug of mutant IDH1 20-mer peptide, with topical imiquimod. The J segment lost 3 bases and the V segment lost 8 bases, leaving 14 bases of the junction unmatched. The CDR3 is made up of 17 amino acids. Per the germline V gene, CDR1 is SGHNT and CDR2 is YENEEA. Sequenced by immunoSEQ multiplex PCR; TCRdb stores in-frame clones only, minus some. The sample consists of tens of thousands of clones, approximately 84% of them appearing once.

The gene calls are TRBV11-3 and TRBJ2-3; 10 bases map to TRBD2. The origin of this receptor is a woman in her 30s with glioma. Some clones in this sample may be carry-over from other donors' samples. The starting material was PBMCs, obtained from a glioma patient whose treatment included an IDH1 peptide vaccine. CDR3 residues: CASRSELASGSTDTQYF. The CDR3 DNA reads TGTGCCAGCCGATCAGAACTGGCTAGCGGGAGTACAGATACGCAGTATTTT. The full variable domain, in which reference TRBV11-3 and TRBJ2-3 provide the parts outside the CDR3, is EAGVVQSPRYKIIEKKQPVAFWCNPISGHNTLYWYLQNLGQGPELLIRYENEEAVDDSQLPKDRFSAERLKGVDSTLKIQPAELGDSAVYLCASRSELASGSTDTQYFGPGTRLTVL.